The entry below describes one TCR beta chain. The sample originates from a study of blood T cell repertoires in COVID-19. About the study: The analysed material was cDNA or gDNA that came from T cells, B-cell-depleted T cells, or PBMCs.

The table came from immunoSEQ multiplex PCR; TCRdb's copy has only in-frame clones and leaves some out. The table lists some 70,000 clones, under 85% of them singletons. Per germline, CDR1 GTSNPN and CDR2 SVGIG (reference sequence). The CDR3 spans 14 residues. Trimming shortened V by 0 bases and J by 7 bases, and 12 bases separated the two germline ends. The specimen was peripheral blood. This chain uses TRBV30 with TRBJ1-4; D perhaps matches TRBD1 (6 bases). The sequence was collected from a man in his forties or fifties with COVID-19, enrolled during active disease. CDR3 DNA: TGTGCCTGGAGTGTAGGGGGGGGAGCTGAAAAACTGTTTTTT. Its protein is CAWSVGGGAEKLFF.